This T cell receptor (beta chain) came from a study of PD-L1 blockade in urothelial cancer. General observations from the study: Durable-benefit cases showed more tumor-associated blood clone expansion at 3 weeks.

With regard to this clone: Its antigen is unknown.

The CDR3 extends over 15 amino acids. The V and J ends lost 3 bases and 1 base, in that order; junction bases with no gene match: 1. Germline values: CDR1 SGHKS, CDR2 YYEKEE (reference sequence). Sample numbers ranged from 1 to 8 per patient, encompassing pretreatment and on-treatment collections. Profiled with immunoSEQ multiplex PCR; TCRdb holds only in-frame clones, not every one. The sample lists under 40,000 clones, around nine tenths occurring once. The receptor comes from a man between 65 and 85 years old with urothelial cancer. The specimen was PBMCs, collected around atezolizumab (anti-PD-L1) treatment. The chain has TRBV5-5 and TRBJ1-5, with 10 positions matching TRBD1. In DNA, the CDR3 is TGTGCCAGCAGCTGGGACAGGGGCAGCAATCAGCCCCAGCATTTT. It specifies CASSWDRGSNQPQHF. The whole variable domain, remainder taken from reference TRBV5-5 and TRBJ1-5, is DAGVTQSPTHLIKTRGQQVTLRCSPISGHKSVSWYQQVLGQGPQFIFQYYEKEERGRGNFPDRFSARQFPNYSSELNVNALLLGDSALYLCASSWDRGSNQPQHFGDGTRLSIL.